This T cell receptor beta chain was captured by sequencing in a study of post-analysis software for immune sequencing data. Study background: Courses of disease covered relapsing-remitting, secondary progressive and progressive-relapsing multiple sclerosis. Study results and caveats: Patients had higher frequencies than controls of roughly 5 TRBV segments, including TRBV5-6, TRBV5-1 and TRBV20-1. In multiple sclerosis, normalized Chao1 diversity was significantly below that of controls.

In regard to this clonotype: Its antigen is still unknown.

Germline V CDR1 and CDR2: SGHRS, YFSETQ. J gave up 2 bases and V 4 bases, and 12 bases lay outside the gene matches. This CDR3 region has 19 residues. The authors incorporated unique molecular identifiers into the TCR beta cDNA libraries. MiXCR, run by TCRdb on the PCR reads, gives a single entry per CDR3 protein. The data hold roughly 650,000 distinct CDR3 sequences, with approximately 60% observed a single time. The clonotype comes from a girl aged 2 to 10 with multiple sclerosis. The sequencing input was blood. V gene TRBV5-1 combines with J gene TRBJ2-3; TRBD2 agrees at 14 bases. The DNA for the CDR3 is TGCGCCAGCAGCCGGTTGGGACTAGCGGGAGTGCGCGACACAGATACGCAGTATTTT. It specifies CASSRLGLAGVRDTDTQYF.